The clone carrying this T cell receptor beta chain was recorded at least ten times. Its antigen is still unknown. What was amplified from RNA transcripts were TCR beta CDR3 regions. TCR CDR3 regions were first amplified by RT-PCR with HTBI primers. One entry per CDR3 protein, called by TCRdb with MiXCR from the multiplex PCR reads. Of approximately 320,000 distinct CDR3 sequences detected, around 16% appear once; the ten largest clones hold roughly 31%. The data stem from a study of T cells in Graves' hyperthyroidism and ophthalmopathy. It was uncontrolled infection, other autoimmune disease, pregnancy or lactation that excluded patients. Notes on the study in general: Most thyroid clonotypes that were expanded above 0.001 also turned up in blood.

The CDR3 runs 12 residues. Germline assignment: CDR1 ENHRY and CDR2 SYGVKD. V dropped 6 bases and J dropped 6 bases, with 11 bases sitting between them. The receptor's source is a man between 25 and 39 years old with Graves' hyperthyroidism. The material sequenced was blood. V is TRBV10-3 and J is TRBJ1-1; D remains unclear. The chain's CDR3 is CAISGGQSEAFF. The CDR3 DNA sequence: TGTGCCATCAGCGGAGGGCAGTCTGAAGCTTTCTTT.